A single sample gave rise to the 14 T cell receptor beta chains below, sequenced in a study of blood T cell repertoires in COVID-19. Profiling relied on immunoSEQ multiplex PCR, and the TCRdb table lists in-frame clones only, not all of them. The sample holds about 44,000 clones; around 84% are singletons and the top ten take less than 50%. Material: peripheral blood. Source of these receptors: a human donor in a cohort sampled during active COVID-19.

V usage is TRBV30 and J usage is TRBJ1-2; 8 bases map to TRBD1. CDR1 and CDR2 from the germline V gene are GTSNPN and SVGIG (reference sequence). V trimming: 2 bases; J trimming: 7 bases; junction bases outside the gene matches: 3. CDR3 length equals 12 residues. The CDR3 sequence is CAWSQGALGYTF. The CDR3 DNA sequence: TGTGCCTGGAGTCAGGGGGCTCTTGGCTACACCTTC.

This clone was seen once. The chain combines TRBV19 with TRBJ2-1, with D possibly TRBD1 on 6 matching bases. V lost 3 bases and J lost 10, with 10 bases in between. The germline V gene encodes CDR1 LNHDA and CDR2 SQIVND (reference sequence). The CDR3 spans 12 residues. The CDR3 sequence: CASSMGAWEQFF. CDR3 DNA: TGTGCCAGTAGTATGGGGGCTTGGGAGCAGTTCTTC.

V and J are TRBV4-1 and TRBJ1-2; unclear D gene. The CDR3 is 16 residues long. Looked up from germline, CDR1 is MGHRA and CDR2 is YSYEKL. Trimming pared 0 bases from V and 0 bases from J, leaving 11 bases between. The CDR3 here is CASSQDRSTANYGYTF. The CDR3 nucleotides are TGCGCCAGCAGCCAAGATAGGTCAACAGCTAACTATGGCTACACCTTC.

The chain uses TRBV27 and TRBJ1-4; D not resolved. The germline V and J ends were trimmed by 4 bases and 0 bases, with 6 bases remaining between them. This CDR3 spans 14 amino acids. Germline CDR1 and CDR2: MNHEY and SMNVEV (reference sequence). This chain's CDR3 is CASSSGSTNEKLFF. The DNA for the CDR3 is TGTGCCAGCAGTTCGGGATCAACTAATGAAAAACTGTTTTTT. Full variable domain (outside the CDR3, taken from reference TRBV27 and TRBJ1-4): EAQVTQNPRYLITVTGKKLTVTCSQNMNHEYMSWYRQDPGLGLRQIYYSMNVEVTDKGDVPEGYKVSRKEKRNFPLILESPSPNQTSLYFCASSSGSTNEKLFFGSGTQLSVL.

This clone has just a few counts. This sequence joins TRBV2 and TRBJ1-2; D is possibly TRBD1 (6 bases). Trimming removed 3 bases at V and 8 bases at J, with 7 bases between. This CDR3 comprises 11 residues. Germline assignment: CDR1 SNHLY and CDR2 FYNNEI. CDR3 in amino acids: CASSDDRGYTF. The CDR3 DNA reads TGTGCCAGCAGTGACGACAGGGGCTACACCTTC.

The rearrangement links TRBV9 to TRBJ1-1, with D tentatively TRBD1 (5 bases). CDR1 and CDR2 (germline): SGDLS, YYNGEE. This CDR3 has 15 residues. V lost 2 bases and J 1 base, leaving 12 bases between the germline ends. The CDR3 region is CASSVNPTANTEAFF. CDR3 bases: TGTGCCAGCAGCGTCAACCCGACAGCGAACACTGAAGCTTTCTTT.

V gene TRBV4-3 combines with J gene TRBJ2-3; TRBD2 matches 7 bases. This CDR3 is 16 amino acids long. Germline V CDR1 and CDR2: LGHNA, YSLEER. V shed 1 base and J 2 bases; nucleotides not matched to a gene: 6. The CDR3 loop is CASSQAPAGTTDTQYF. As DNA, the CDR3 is TGCGCCAGCAGCCAAGCCCCAGCGGGGACCACAGATACGCAGTATTTT.

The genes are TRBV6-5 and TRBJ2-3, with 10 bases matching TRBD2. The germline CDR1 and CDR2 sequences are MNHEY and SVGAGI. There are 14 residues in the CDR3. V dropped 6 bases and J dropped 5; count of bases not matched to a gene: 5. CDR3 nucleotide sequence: TGTGCCAGCAGGGCCGGGACTAGCGAAGATACGCAGTATTTT. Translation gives CASRAGTSEDTQYF.

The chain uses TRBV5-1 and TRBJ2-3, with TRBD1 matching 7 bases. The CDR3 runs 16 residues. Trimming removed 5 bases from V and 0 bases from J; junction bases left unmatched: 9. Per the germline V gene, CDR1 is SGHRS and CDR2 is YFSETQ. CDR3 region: CASSRDSASSTDTQYF. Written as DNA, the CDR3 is TGCGCCAGCAGTCGGGACAGCGCTTCTAGCACAGATACGCAGTATTTT.

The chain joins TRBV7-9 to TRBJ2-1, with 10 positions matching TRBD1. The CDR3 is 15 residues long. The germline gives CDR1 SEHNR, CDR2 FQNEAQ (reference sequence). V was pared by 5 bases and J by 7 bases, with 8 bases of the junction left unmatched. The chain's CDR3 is CASSRDRGALNEQFF. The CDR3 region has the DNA TGTGCCAGCAGCCGGGACAGGGGCGCCCTTAATGAGCAGTTCTTC.

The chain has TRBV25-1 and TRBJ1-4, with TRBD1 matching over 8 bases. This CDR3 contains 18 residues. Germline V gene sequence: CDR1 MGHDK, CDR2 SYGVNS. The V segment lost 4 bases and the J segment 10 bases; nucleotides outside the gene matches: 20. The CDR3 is CASSVHGSRQGNLAKLFF. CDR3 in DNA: TGTGCCAGCAGTGTCCACGGGAGCAGACAGGGGAATCTAGCAAAACTGTTTTTT.

The CDR3 nucleotides are TGTGCCAGTAGTATATTATCCTATAATTCACCCCTCCACTTT. It codes for CASSILSYNSPLHF. The chain is built from TRBV19 and TRBJ1-6; D remains ambiguous. V was pared by 2 bases and J by 1 base, with 3 bases between. This CDR3 region has 14 residues. Germline loops: CDR1 LNHDA, CDR2 SQIVND (reference sequence).

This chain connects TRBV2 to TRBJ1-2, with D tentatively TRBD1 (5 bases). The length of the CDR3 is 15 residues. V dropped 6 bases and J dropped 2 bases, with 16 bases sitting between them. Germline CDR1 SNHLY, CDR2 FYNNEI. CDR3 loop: CASSPGGSQNYGYTF. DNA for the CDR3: TGTGCCAGCAGCCCTGGGGGGAGTCAAAACTATGGCTACACCTTC.

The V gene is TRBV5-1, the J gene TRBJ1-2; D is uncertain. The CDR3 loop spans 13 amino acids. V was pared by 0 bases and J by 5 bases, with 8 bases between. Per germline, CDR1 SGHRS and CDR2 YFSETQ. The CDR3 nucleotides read TGCGCCAGCAGCTTGGAAGCAGGATATGGCTACACCTTC. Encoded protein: CASSLEAGYGYTF.